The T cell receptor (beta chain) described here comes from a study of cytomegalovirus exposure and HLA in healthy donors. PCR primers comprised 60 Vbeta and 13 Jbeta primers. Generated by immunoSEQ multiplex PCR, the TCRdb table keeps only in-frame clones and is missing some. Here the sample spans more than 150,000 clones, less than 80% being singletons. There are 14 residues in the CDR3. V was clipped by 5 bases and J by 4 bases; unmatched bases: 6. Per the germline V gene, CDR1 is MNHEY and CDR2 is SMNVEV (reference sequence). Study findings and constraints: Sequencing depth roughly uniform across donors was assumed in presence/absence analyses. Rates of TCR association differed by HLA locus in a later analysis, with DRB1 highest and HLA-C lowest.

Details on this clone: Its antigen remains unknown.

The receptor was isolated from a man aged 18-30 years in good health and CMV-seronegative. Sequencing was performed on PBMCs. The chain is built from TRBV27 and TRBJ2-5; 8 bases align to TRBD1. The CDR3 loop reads CASSHDRGSETQYF. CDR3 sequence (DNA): TGTGCCAGCAGTCACGACAGGGGTTCAGAGACCCAGTACTTC.